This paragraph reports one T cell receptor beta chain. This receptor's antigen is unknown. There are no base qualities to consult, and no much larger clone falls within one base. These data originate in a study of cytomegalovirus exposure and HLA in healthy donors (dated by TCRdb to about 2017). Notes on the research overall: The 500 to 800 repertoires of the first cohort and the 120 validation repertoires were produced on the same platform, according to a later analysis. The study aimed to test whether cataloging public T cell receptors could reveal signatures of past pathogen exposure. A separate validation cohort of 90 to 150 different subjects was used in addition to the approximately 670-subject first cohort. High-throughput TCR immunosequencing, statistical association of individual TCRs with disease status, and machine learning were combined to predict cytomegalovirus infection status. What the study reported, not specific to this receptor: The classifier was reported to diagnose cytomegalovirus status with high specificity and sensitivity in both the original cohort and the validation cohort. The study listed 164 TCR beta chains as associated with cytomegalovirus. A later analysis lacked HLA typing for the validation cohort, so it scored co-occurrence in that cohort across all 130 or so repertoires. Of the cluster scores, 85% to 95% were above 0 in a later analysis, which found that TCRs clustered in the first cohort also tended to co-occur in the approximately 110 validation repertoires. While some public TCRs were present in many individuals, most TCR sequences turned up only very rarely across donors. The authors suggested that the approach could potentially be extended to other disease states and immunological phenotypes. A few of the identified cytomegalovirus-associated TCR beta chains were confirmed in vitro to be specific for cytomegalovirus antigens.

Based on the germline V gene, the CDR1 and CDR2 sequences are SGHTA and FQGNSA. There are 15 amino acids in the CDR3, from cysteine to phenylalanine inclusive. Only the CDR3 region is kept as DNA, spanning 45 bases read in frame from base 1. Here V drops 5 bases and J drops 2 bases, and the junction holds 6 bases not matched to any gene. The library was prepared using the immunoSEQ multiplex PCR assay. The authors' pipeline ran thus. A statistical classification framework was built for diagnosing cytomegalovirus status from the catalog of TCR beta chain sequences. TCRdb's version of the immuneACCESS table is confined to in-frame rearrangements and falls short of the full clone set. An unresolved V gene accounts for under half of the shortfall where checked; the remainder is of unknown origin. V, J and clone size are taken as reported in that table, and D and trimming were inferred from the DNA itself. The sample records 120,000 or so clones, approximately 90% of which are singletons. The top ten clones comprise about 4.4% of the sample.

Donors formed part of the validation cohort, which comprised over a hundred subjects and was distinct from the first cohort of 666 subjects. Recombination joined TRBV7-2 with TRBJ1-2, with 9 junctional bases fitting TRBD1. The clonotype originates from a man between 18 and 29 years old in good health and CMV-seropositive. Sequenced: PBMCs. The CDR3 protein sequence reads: CASSPYRGQNYGYTF. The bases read TGTGCCAGCAGCCCGTACAGGGGGCAAAACTATGGCTACACCTTC.